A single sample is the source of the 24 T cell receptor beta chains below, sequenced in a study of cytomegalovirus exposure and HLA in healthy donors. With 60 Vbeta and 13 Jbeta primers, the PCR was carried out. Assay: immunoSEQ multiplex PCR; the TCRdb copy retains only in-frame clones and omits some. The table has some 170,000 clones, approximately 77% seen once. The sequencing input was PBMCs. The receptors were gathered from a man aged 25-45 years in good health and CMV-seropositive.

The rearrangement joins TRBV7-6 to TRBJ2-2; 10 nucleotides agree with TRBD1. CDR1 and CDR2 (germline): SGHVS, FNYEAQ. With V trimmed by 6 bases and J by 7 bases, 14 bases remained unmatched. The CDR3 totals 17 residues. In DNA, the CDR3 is TGTGCCAGCAGTTTTTCCTGGACAGGGGGGAACGGCGGGGAGCTGTTTTTT. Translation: CASSFSWTGGNGGELFF.

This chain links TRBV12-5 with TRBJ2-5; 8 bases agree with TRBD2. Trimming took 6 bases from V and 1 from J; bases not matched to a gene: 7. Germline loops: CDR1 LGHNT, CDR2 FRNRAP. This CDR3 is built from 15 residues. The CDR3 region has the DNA TGTGCTAGTGGGCCCGGGGGGGCGGGCCAAGAGACCCAGTACTTC. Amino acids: CASGPGGAGQETQYF.

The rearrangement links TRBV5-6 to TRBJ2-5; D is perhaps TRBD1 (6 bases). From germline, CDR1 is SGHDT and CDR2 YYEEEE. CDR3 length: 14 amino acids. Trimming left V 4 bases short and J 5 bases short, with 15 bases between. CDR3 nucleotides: TGTGCCAGCAGCCTAGCTGGGGGCCATGAGACCCAGTACTTC. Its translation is CASSLAGGHETQYF.

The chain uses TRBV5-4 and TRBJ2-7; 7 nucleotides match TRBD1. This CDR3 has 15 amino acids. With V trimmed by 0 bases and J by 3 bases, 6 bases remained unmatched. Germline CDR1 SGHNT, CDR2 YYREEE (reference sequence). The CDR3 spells CASSLEITGVYEQYF. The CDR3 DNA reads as TGTGCCAGCAGCTTGGAGATTACAGGGGTCTACGAGCAGTACTTC.

The CDR3 protein is CASSEGTGGIYGYTF. CDR3 nucleotides: TGTGCCAGCAGTGAAGGGACAGGGGGAATCTATGGCTACACCTTC. The chain joins TRBV2 to TRBJ1-2; 10 nucleotides match TRBD1. Germline V CDR1 and CDR2: SNHLY, FYNNEI. The length of the CDR3 is 15 residues. The V and J ends lost 1 base and 4 bases, in that order; junction bases with no gene match: 3.

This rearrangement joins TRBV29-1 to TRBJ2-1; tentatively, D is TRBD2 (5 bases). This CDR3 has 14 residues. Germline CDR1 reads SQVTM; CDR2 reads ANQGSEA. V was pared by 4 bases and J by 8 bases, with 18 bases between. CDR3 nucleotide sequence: TGCAGCGTTGGAGGTCAGAATAACGGGGATGAGCAGTTCTTC. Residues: CSVGGQNNGDEQFF.

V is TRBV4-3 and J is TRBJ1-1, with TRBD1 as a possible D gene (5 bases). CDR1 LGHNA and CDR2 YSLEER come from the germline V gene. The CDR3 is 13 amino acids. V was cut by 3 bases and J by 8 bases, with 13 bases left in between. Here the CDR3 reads CASSQGGIGEAFF. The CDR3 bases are TGCGCCAGCAGCCAGGGGGGGATTGGGGAAGCTTTCTTT.

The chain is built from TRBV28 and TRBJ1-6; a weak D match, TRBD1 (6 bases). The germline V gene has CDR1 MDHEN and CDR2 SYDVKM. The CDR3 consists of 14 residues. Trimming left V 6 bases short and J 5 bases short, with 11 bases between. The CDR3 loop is CASRRQVNNSPLHF. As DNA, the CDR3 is TGTGCCAGCAGGCGACAGGTCAATAATTCACCCCTCCACTTT.

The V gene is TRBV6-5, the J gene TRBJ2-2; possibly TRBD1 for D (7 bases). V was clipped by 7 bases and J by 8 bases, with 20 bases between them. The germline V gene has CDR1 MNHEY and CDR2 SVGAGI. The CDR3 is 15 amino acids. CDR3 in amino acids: CASKPGQLAGGELFF. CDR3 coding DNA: TGTGCCAGCAAGCCGGGACAGCTCGCGGGGGGGGAGCTGTTTTTT.

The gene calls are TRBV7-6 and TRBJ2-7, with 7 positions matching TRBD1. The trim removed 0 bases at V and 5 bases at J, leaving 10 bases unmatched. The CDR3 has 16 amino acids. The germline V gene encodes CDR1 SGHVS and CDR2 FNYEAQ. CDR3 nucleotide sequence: TGTGCCAGCAGCTTAGCAGGTCACAGGGGTTCTGACGAGCAGTACTTC. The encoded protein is CASSLAGHRGSDEQYF.

The CDR3 DNA sequence: TGTGCCAGCAGTATGGGACAGGGGGTGGGTGAAAAACTGTTTTTT. Its translation: CASSMGQGVGEKLFF. This sequence joins TRBV28 and TRBJ1-4, with TRBD1 matching 11 bases. CDR3 length: 15 residues. Germline CDR1 MDHEN, CDR2 SYDVKM. V lost 5 bases to trimming and J lost 7 bases; unmatched junction nucleotides: 6. Based on the CDR3 plus reference TRBV28 and TRBJ1-4, the full variable domain is DVKVTQSSRYLVKRTGEKVFLECVQDMDHENMFWYRQDPGLGLRLIYFSYDVKMKEKGDIPEGYSVSREKKERFSLILESASTNQTSMYLCASSMGQGVGEKLFFGSGTQLSVL.

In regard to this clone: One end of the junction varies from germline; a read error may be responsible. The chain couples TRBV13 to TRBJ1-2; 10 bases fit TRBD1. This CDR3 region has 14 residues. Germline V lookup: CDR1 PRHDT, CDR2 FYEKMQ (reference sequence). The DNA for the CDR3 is TGTGCCGGCAGCCGCGGGGACAGGGGCTATGGCTACACCTTC. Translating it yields CAGSRGDRGYGYTF.

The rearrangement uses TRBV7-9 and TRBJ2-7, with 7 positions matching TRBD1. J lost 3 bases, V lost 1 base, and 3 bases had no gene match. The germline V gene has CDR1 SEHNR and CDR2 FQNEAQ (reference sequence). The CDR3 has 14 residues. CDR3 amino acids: CASSLGGTVYEQYF. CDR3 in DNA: TGTGCCAGCAGCTTAGGGGGGACAGTCTACGAGCAGTACTTC.

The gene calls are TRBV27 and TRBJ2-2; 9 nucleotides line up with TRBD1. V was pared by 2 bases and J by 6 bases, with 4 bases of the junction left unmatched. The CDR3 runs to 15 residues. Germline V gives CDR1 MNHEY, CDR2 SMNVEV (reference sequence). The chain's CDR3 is CASSLRTGESGELFF. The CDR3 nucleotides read TGTGCCAGCAGTTTACGGACAGGGGAGTCCGGGGAGCTGTTTTTT.

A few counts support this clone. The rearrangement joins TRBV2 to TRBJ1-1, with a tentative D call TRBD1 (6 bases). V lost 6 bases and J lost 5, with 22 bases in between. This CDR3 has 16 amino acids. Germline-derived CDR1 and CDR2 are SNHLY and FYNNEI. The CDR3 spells CASSELPNRDGTEAFF. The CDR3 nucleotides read TGTGCCAGCAGCGAACTACCAAACAGGGATGGAACTGAAGCTTTCTTT.

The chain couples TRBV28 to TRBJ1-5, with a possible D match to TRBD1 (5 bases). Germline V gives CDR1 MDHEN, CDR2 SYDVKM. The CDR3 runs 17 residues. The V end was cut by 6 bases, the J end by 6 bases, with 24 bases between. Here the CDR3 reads CASSLPPTRRVGQPQHF. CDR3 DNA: TGTGCCAGCAGCCTCCCCCCGACACGCAGGGTTGGTCAGCCCCAGCATTTT.

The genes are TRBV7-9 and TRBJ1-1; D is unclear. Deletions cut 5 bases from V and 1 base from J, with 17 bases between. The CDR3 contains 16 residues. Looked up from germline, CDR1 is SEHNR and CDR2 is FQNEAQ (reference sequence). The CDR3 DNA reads TGTGCCAGCAGCCCCACGAGGGTGAGTTGGAACACTGAAGCTTTCTTT. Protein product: CASSPTRVSWNTEAFF.

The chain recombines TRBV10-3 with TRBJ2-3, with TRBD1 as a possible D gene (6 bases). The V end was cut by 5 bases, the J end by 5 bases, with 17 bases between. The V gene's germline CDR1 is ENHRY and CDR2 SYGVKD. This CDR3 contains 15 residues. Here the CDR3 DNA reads TGTGCCATCAGTAACTCTTTTGGGGGCGAAGATACGCAGTATTTT. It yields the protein CAISNSFGGEDTQYF.

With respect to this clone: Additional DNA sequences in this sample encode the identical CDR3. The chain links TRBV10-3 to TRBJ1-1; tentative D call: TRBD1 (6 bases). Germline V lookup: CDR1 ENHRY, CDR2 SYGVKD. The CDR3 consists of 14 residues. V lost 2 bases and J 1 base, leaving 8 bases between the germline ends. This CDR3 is CAISERQENTEAFF. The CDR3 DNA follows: TGTGCCATCAGTGAGAGACAGGAGAACACTGAAGCTTTCTTT.

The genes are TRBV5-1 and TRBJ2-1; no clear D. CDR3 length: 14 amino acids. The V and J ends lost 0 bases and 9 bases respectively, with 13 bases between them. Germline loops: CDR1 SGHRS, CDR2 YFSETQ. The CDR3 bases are TGCGCCAGCAGCTTGGATACGGAGTTGGGTGAGCAGTTCTTC. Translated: CASSLDTELGEQFF. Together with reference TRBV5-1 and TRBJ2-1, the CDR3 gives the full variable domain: KAGVTQTPRYLIKTRGQQVTLSCSPISGHRSVSWYQQTPGQGLQFLFEYFSETQRNKGNFPGRFSGRQFSNSRSEMNVSTLELGDSALYLCASSLDTELGEQFFGPGTRLTVL.

Here the CDR3 reads CASGPQGYEQYF. CDR3 sequence (DNA): TGTGCCAGCGGGCCACAGGGCTACGAGCAGTACTTC. The rearrangement joins TRBV2 to TRBJ2-7; possible D gene TRBD1, 6 bases. The V and J ends lost 8 bases and 3 bases respectively, with 11 bases between them. CDR1 and CDR2 (germline): SNHLY, FYNNEI. The CDR3 sequence is 12 residues long.

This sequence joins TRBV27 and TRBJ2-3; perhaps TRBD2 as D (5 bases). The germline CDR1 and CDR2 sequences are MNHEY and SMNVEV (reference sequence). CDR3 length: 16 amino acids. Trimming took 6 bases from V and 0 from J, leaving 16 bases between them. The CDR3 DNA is TGTGCCAGCAGCCCCCGGGGAGCCGGTAGCACAGATACGCAGTATTTT. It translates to CASSPRGAGSTDTQYF.

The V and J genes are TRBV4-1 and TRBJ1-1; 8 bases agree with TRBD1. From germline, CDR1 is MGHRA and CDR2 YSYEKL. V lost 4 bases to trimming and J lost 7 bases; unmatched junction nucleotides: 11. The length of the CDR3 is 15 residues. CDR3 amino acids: CASSPIRTGFIEAFF. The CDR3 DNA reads TGCGCCAGCAGCCCAATAAGGACAGGGTTCATTGAAGCTTTCTTT.

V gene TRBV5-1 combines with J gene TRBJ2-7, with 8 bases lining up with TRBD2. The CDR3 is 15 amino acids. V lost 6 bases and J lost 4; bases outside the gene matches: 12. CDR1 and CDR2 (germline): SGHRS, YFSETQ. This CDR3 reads CASTPAPGGQYEQYF. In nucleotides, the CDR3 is TGCGCCAGCACACCGGCCCCGGGGGGGCAATACGAGCAGTACTTC.